Below are 8 T cell receptor beta chains sequenced from a single sample in a study of blood T cell repertoires in COVID-19. The repertoire was sequenced with immunoSEQ multiplex PCR; TCRdb's copy has only in-frame clones and lacks some. The sample includes 350,000 or so clones, around 83% of them seen just once. Sequenced: peripheral blood. The receptors come from a man aged 30-40 years with active or convalescent COVID-19.

As DNA, the CDR3 is TGTGCCAGTAGTGGACAGGGATTCGGCACTGAAGCTTTCTTT. It translates to CASSGQGFGTEAFF. The rearrangement uses TRBV19 and TRBJ1-1; 8 bases are shared with TRBD1. Trimming took 5 bases from V and 4 from J; bases not matched to a gene: 6. Germline V lookup: CDR1 LNHDA, CDR2 SQIVND (reference sequence). The CDR3 consists of 14 residues.

The CDR3 nucleotides are TGTGCCAGCAGTTTAACGGAGGACAGTGAAGCTTTCTTT. It yields the protein CASSLTEDSEAFF. The chain joins TRBV12-3 or TRBV12-4 to TRBJ1-1; a weak D match, TRBD1 (6 bases). V was shortened by 2 bases and J by 7 bases, with 11 bases between the two germline ends. The CDR3 covers 13 residues.

CDR3: CASSSPPGQYNSPLHF. The CDR3 DNA is TGTGCCAGCAGCTCCCCCCCGGGACAGTATAATTCACCCCTCCACTTT. This rearrangement joins TRBV7-2 to TRBJ1-6, with 7 bases matching TRBD1. V lost 4 bases to trimming and J lost 4 bases; unmatched junction nucleotides: 7. Germline CDR1 SGHTA, CDR2 FQGNSA. The CDR3 runs to 16 residues.

This clone was seen at least ten times. The chain uses TRBV5-1 and TRBJ2-7; TRBD2 aligns across 11 bases. In germline, CDR1 is SGHRS, CDR2 YFSETQ. This CDR3 is 16 amino acids long. V dropped 2 bases and J dropped 5; count of bases not matched to a gene: 9. The CDR3 sequence: CASSFVLAGGPHEQYF. The CDR3 DNA follows: TGCGCCAGCAGCTTCGTTCTAGCGGGAGGCCCCCACGAGCAGTACTTC.

The chain carries TRBV18 and TRBJ1-1, with a tentative D call TRBD1 (6 bases). Germline V lookup: CDR1 KGHSH, CDR2 LQKENI. This CDR3 has 14 residues. The V end was cut by 8 bases, the J end by 6 bases, with 19 bases between. CDR3 sequence reads: CASTFRQAGAEAFF. CDR3 DNA sequence: TGTGCCAGCACCTTCCGACAGGCGGGGGCTGAAGCTTTCTTT.

The V gene is TRBV5-1, the J gene TRBJ2-3; perhaps TRBD2 as D (5 bases). Germline assignment: CDR1 SGHRS and CDR2 YFSETQ. The CDR3 covers 16 residues. Trimming took 4 bases from V and 3 from J, leaving 18 bases between them. The CDR3: CASSIQRGVMTDTQYF. The CDR3 DNA is TGCGCCAGCAGCATACAACGGGGTGTTATGACAGATACGCAGTATTTT.

J is TRBJ1-4 and V is TRBV7-2; no clear D. V was pared by 5 bases and J by 2 bases, with 12 bases between. This CDR3 comprises 15 residues. The germline V gene encodes CDR1 SGHTA and CDR2 FQGNSA. The CDR3 nucleotides are TGTGCCAGCAGCCCTGCGGGCTTGACTAATGAAAAACTGTTTTTT. It translates to CASSPAGLTNEKLFF.

The CDR3 region has the DNA TGTGCCAGCAGCACGAGGACAGGGGAGAACTATGGCTACACCTTC. It is translated as CASSTRTGENYGYTF. The rearrangement links TRBV7-2 to TRBJ1-2; 9 positions agree with TRBD1. This CDR3 spans 15 amino acids. V dropped 5 bases and J dropped 2; count of bases not matched to a gene: 6. Germline assignment: CDR1 SGHTA and CDR2 FQGNSA.